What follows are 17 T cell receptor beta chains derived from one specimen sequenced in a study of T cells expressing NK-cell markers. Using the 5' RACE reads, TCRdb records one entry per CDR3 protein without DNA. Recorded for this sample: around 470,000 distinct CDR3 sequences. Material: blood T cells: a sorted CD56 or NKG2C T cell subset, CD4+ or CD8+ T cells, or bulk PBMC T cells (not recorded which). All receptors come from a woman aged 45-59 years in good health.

The CDR3 spells CASSDSKRGGRRNEQFF. This chain uses TRBV6-4 with TRBJ2-1; there is no DNA to check the TCRdb D call of TRBD2. CDR1 MRHNA and CDR2 SNTAGT come from the germline V gene. This CDR3 is built from 17 residues.

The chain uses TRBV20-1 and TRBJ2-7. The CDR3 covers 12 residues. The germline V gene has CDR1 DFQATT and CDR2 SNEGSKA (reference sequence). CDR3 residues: CSARVPNGEQYF.

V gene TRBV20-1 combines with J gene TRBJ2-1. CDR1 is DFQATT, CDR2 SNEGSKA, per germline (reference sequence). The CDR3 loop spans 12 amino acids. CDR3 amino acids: CSARTEAQKQFF.

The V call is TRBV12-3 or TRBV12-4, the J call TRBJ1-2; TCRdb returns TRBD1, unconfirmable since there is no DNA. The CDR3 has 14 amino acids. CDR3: CASSVGQGGGGYTF.

The CDR3 sequence is CASSLAGRSSYNEQFF. V usage is TRBV5-1 and J usage is TRBJ2-1; lacking DNA, the TRBD1 call made by TCRdb goes unchecked. The CDR3 is made up of 16 amino acids. Germline V gives CDR1 SGHRS, CDR2 YFSETQ.

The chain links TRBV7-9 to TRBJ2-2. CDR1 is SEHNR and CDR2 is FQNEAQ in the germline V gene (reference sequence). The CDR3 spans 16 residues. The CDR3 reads CASSWQRLLNTGELFF.

The CDR3 reads CASSRTSLSYNEQFF. The chain uses TRBV7-2 and TRBJ2-1; as DNA is missing, the TRBD2 call by TCRdb cannot be tested. CDR1 and CDR2 from the germline V gene are SGHTA and FQGNSA. CDR3 length equals 15 residues.

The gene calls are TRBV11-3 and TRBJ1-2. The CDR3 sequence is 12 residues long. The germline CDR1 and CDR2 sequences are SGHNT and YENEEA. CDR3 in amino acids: CASSLVSGPLTF.

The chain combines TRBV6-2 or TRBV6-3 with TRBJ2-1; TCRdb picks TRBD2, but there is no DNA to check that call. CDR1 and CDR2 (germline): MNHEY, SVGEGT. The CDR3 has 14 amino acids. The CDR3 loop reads CASSKPQRERKQFF.

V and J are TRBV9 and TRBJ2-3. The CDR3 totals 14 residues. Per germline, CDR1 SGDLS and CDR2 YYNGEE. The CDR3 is CASSVDHRPDTQYF. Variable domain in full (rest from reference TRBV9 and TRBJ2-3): DSGVTQTPKHLITATGQRVTLRCSPRSGDLSVYWYQQSLDQGLQFLIQYYNGEERAKGNILERFSAQQFPDLHSELNLSSLELGDSALYFCASSVDHRPDTQYFGPGTRLTVL.

CDR3 amino acids: CSARVVSGGPGEQYF. J is TRBJ2-7 and V is TRBV20-1; the TRBD2 assignment by TCRdb is unverifiable without DNA. Germline V gene sequence: CDR1 DFQATT, CDR2 SNEGSKA (reference sequence). The CDR3 is 15 residues long.

The CDR3 reads CASSPRGSGRGSNEQFF. This rearrangement joins TRBV28 to TRBJ2-1; the D call from TCRdb, TRBD2, cannot be confirmed without DNA. The length of the CDR3 is 17 residues. Germline assignment: CDR1 MDHEN and CDR2 SYDVKM.

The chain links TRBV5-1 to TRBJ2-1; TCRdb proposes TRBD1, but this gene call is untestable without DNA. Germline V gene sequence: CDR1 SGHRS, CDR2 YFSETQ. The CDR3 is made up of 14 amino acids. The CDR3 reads CASYRGSGDNEQFF.

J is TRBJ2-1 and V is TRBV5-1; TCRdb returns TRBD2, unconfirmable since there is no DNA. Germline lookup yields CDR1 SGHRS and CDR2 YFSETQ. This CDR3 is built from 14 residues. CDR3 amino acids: CASSLATSGIEQFF.

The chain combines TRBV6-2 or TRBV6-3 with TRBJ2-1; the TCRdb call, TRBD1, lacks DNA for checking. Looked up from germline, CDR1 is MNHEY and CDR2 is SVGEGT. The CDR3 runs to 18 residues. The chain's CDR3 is CASRSPYGGQGGYNEQFF.

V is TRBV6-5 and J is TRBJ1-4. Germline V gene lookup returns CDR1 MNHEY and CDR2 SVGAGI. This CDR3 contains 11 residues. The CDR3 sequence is CASRDGEKLFF.

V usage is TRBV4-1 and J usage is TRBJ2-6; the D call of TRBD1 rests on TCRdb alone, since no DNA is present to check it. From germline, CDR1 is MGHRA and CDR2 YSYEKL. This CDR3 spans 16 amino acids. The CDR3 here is CASSDRALSGANVLTF.